The 26 T cell receptor beta chains reported below all come from one sample, sequenced in a study of response to subunit inactivated influenza vaccine. TCRdb re-derived calls from the RT-PCR reads in MiXCR, one entry per CDR3 protein. The table shows some 850,000 distinct CDR3 sequences, with 18% occurring only once. The specimen comprised PBMCs from blood, sampled more than 4 days after vaccination. These receptor sequences come from a man aged 45-65 years who received an inactivated influenza vaccine.

This clonotype was recorded at least ten times. The V gene is TRBV5-1, the J gene TRBJ2-3; 7 positions match TRBD1. There are 13 residues in the CDR3. After removal of 4 bases from V and 4 bases from J, the junction contained 3 bases not matched to a gene. Germline-derived CDR1 and CDR2 are SGHRS and YFSETQ. CDR3 sequence: CASSGGQSDTQYF. The CDR3 DNA follows: TGCGCCAGCAGCGGGGGACAGTCAGATACGCAGTATTTT. The complete variable domain, with remaining parts taken from reference TRBV5-1 and TRBJ2-3, reads KAGVTQTPRYLIKTRGQQVTLSCSPISGHRSVSWYQQTPGQGLQFLFEYFSETQRNKGNFPGRFSGRQFSNSRSEMNVSTLELGDSALYLCASSGGQSDTQYFGPGTRLTVL.

This clonotype has at least ten counts. The rearrangement joins TRBV12-3 or TRBV12-4 to TRBJ2-5; either TRBD1 or TRBD2 may fit D (6 bases each). CDR3 length equals 14 residues. Trimming stripped 3 bases from V and 4 bases from J, with 12 bases between. CDR3 sequence reads: CASSFPGGGETQYF. For the CDR3, the DNA is TGTGCCAGCAGTTTCCCTGGAGGGGGAGAGACCCAGTACTTC.

The chain recombines TRBV20-1 with TRBJ2-3; TRBD2 matches at 11 bases. J was trimmed by 5 bases and V by 5 bases; bases with no gene match: 6. CDR3 size: 14 residues. Germline V gives CDR1 DFQATT, CDR2 SNEGSKA (reference sequence). CDR3 sequence (DNA): TGCAGTGCTTCCGGGACTAGCGGTCTAGATACGCAGTATTTT. This gives the protein CSASGTSGLDTQYF.

This clonotype was seen many times. This chain joins TRBV11-3 and TRBJ2-1, with 11 nucleotides matching TRBD1. Germline values: CDR1 SGHNT, CDR2 YENEEA. The CDR3 sequence is 18 residues long. V trimming: 4 bases; J trimming: 0 bases; junction bases outside the gene matches: 8. CDR3 amino acids: CASSSRDRGLDSYNEQFF. In DNA form, the CDR3 reads TGTGCCAGCAGCTCCCGGGACAGGGGGTTAGACTCCTACAATGAGCAGTTCTTC.

The genes are TRBV20-1 and TRBJ1-1; tentatively, D is TRBD1 (5 bases). This CDR3 comprises 15 residues. CDR1 and CDR2 from the germline V gene are DFQATT and SNEGSKA (reference sequence). Trimming stripped 2 bases from V and 1 base from J, with 14 bases between. CDR3: CSARQGLPPNTEAFF. The CDR3 nucleotides are TGCAGTGCTAGACAGGGTCTCCCCCCGAACACTGAAGCTTTCTTT.

The sample holds a few counts of this clonotype. The chain combines TRBV6-1 with TRBJ1-1, with D perhaps matching TRBD1 (6 bases). The CDR3 length is 13 residues. V was trimmed by 6 bases and J by 0 bases, leaving 8 bases between them. The germline CDR1 and CDR2 sequences are MNHNS and SASEGT. CDR3: CASRTGLNTEAFF. The CDR3 DNA is TGTGCCAGCAGAACAGGGCTGAACACTGAAGCTTTCTTT.

The chain employs TRBV3-1 and TRBJ2-2; 9 nucleotides align to TRBD2. There are 20 residues in the CDR3. V lost 1 base and J lost 9; bases outside the gene matches: 21. In germline, CDR1 is LGHDT, CDR2 YNNKEL (reference sequence). Here the CDR3 DNA reads TGTGCCAGCAGCCAAGCGGTGTCTGCAAGCGGGGGGCGGTGGCACCGGGAGCTGTTTTTT. Protein sequence: CASSQAVSASGGRWHRELFF.

The table lists this clonotype with a few counts. The rearrangement links TRBV5-1 to TRBJ2-1, with D tentatively TRBD2 (5 bases). Per germline, CDR1 SGHRS and CDR2 YFSETQ. CDR3 length: 13 residues. Trimming took off 2 bases at V and 8 bases at J, with 11 bases between the two ends. This CDR3 is CASSFRTVDEQFF. The CDR3 DNA follows: TGCGCCAGCAGCTTCAGGACTGTAGATGAGCAGTTCTTC.

This clonotype occurred many times. This chain joins TRBV5-1 and TRBJ1-2; the D gene is possibly TRBD1 (6 bases). The germline V gene encodes CDR1 SGHRS and CDR2 YFSETQ. Trimming took off 3 bases at V and 0 bases at J, with 12 bases between the two ends. This CDR3 is built from 15 residues. For the CDR3, the DNA is TGCGCCAGCAGCTCCTCGACAGGAACTAACTATGGCTACACCTTC. Translating gives CASSSSTGTNYGYTF.

The gene calls are TRBV20-1 and TRBJ2-4; 11 positions match TRBD2. CDR3 length equals 16 residues. Trimming at V came to 0 bases and at J to 10 bases, leaving 11 bases not matched to a gene. Germline CDR1 is DFQATT and CDR2 is SNEGSKA (reference sequence). CDR3 nucleotides: TGCAGTGCTAGAGATCTTAATAGCGGGGGGGCCACAATTCAGTACTTC. Amino acid sequence: CSARDLNSGGATIQYF.

J is TRBJ1-4 and V is TRBV7-6, with D possibly matching TRBD1 (5 bases). This CDR3 region has 16 residues. CDR1 SGHVS and CDR2 FNYEAQ come from the germline V gene. The ends were cut back, 2 bases at V and 4 bases at J, with 14 bases in the middle. In DNA form, the CDR3 reads TGTGCCAGCAGCTTAAGACCCGACAGAGTTAATGAAAAACTGTTTTTT. The encoded protein is CASSLRPDRVNEKLFF.

V is TRBV29-1 and J is TRBJ1-1; a possible D gene is TRBD1 (6 bases). V dropped 6 bases and J dropped 1 base, with 12 bases sitting between them. This CDR3 is 13 amino acids long. Germline CDR1 and CDR2: SQVTM and ANQGSEA. The CDR3 coding sequence is TGCAGCGTGAGGCAGGGGCCGAACACTGAAGCTTTCTTT. Its translation: CSVRQGPNTEAFF.

J is TRBJ2-6 and V is TRBV28, with D tentatively TRBD2 (5 bases). Per the germline V gene, CDR1 is MDHEN and CDR2 is SYDVKM. V gave up 5 bases and J gave up 0 bases, with 11 bases separating them. The CDR3 consists of 16 residues. The CDR3 protein is CASSPLRDSGANVLTF. CDR3 coding DNA: TGTGCCAGCAGTCCCCTACGGGACTCTGGGGCCAACGTCCTGACTTTC.

This clonotype is a singleton in its sample. CDR3 coding DNA: TGTGCCAGCAGTTACGGGAGGGGTTTGTCCTCCTACGAGCAGTACTTC. Translated: CASSYGRGLSSYEQYF. The chain has TRBV6-5 and TRBJ2-7; 7 positions agree with TRBD2. With 2 bases clipped from V and 0 bases from J, the junction kept 7 bases outside the gene matches. Germline V CDR1 and CDR2: MNHEY, SVGAGI. The CDR3 consists of 16 residues.

A few counts support this clonotype. V gene TRBV28 combines with J gene TRBJ1-2, with TRBD1 matching over 9 bases. Germline V gene lookup returns CDR1 MDHEN and CDR2 SYDVKM. The CDR3 is 14 amino acids. The trim removed 6 bases at V and 8 bases at J, leaving 10 bases unmatched. CDR3 amino acids: CASSFPQGARGYTF. In DNA, the CDR3 is TGTGCCAGCAGCTTCCCACAGGGGGCCAGGGGCTACACCTTC.

The rearrangement uses TRBV9 and TRBJ1-2, with D perhaps TRBD1 (5 bases). V lost 6 bases to trimming and J lost 8 bases, with 20 bases between them. Germline lookup yields CDR1 SGDLS and CDR2 YYNGEE. This CDR3 contains 14 residues. This CDR3 is CASTLGNWDGGYTF. The CDR3 nucleotides are TGTGCCAGCACGTTGGGGAATTGGGACGGAGGCTACACCTTC.

V usage is TRBV12-3 or TRBV12-4 and J usage is TRBJ2-4; no clear D. This CDR3 spans 16 amino acids. V lost 2 bases and J 0 bases, leaving 11 bases between the germline ends. CDR3: CASSLSGRLAKNIQYF. The CDR3 DNA reads TGTGCCAGCAGTTTAAGTGGCAGGTTAGCCAAAAACATTCAGTACTTC.

The rearrangement links TRBV28 to TRBJ1-5; 10 bases line up with TRBD1. Germline V gene data show CDR1 as MDHEN and CDR2 as SYDVKM. This CDR3 spans 15 amino acids. V dropped 6 bases and J dropped 4; count of bases not matched to a gene: 6. The CDR3 loop reads CASRSGQGGNQPQHF. Here the CDR3 DNA reads TGTGCCAGCAGATCAGGACAGGGGGGGAATCAGCCCCAGCATTTT.

This clonotype was seen more than once but under ten times. The J gene is TRBJ1-5, the V gene TRBV5-5, with unresolved D. The V gene's germline CDR1 is SGHKS and CDR2 YYEKEE (reference sequence). V was cut by 2 bases and J by 1 base, with 7 bases left in between. CDR3 length: 14 amino acids. CDR3 region: CASSFRPSNQPQHF. CDR3 DNA sequence: TGTGCCAGCAGCTTTCGTCCCAGCAATCAGCCCCAGCATTTT.

A few counts support this clonotype. The chain recombines TRBV4-2 with TRBJ2-7; D uncertain. Germline V gene sequence: CDR1 LGHNA, CDR2 YNFKEQ. The CDR3 covers 13 residues. Deletions cut 0 bases from V and 3 bases from J, with 6 bases between. The CDR3 reads CASSQDFLYEQYF. The DNA for the CDR3 is TGTGCCAGCAGCCAAGACTTCCTCTACGAGCAGTACTTC.

The rearrangement joins TRBV20-1 to TRBJ2-5, with 8 bases fitting TRBD1. Trimming took 6 bases from V and 4 from J; bases not matched to a gene: 4. The CDR3 spans 12 residues. In germline, CDR1 is DFQATT, CDR2 SNEGSKA (reference sequence). In DNA form, the CDR3 reads TGCAGTGCCGACGACAGGGGAGAGACCCAGTACTTC. It yields the protein CSADDRGETQYF.

This clonotype was detected ten times or more. The chain links TRBV29-1 to TRBJ2-5, with unresolved D. The germline V gene has CDR1 SQVTM and CDR2 ANQGSEA. The CDR3 is made up of 15 amino acids. V lost 2 bases and J lost 4, with 17 bases in between. This CDR3 is CSVEQRAWATETQYF. The CDR3 DNA sequence: TGCAGCGTTGAACAAAGGGCCTGGGCAACAGAGACCCAGTACTTC.

This rearrangement joins TRBV7-2 to TRBJ2-1, with D tentatively TRBD2 (6 bases). Germline-derived CDR1 and CDR2 are SGHTA and FQGNSA. Trimming shortened V by 5 bases and J by 9 bases, and 17 bases separated the two germline ends. The CDR3 covers 14 residues. The CDR3 region has the DNA TGTGCCAGCAGCCCGGGACTTAGGGAAGGTGAGCAGTTCTTC. Residues: CASSPGLREGEQFF.

The V and J genes are TRBV29-1 and TRBJ2-7; D is perhaps TRBD1 (6 bases). Germline V gives CDR1 SQVTM, CDR2 ANQGSEA. Trimming took off 5 bases at V and 3 bases at J, with 11 bases between the two ends. The CDR3 spans 12 residues. The CDR3 is CSVRPGDYEQYF. The CDR3 bases are TGCAGCGTTCGGCCAGGGGACTACGAGCAGTACTTC.

At least ten counts were recorded for this clonotype. V and J are TRBV5-1 and TRBJ2-7, with 8 nucleotides matching TRBD2. The V segment lost 4 bases and the J segment 1 base; nucleotides outside the gene matches: 4. From germline, CDR1 is SGHRS and CDR2 YFSETQ. The CDR3 runs 14 residues. CDR3 bases: TGCGCCAGCAGCCCTAGCGGGCGGTCCTACGAGCAGTACTTC. This gives the protein CASSPSGRSYEQYF.

The chain is built from TRBV7-9 and TRBJ2-1; the D call may be TRBD1 or TRBD2 (5 bases each). This CDR3 contains 12 residues. The germline V and J ends were trimmed by 4 bases and 14 bases, with 15 bases remaining between them. The V gene's germline CDR1 is SEHNR and CDR2 FQNEAQ (reference sequence). Here the CDR3 DNA reads TGTGCCAGCAGCTATTTTGGGGGTGGGGAGTTCTTC. Its translation: CASSYFGGGEFF.